The 20 T cell receptor beta chains given below trace back to one sample, sequenced in a study of glioma-infiltrating T cells after dendritic cell vaccination. Sequencing used immunoSEQ multiplex PCR; TCRdb keeps in-frame clones, though not all of them. The profile shows around 78,000 clones, about 85% of them singletons. The time point was: after dendritic cell vaccination, including at tumor progression/relapse. The sample was blood, taken after dendritic cell vaccination. The receptors stem from a human donor with glioblastoma.

V usage is TRBV4-3 and J usage is TRBJ1-1; no reliable D call. V dropped 3 bases and J dropped 0 bases, with 5 bases sitting between them. The germline V gene encodes CDR1 LGHNA and CDR2 YSLEER. This CDR3 is built from 13 residues. CDR3 in amino acids: CASSHPLNTEAFF. The CDR3 region has the DNA TGCGCCAGCAGCCACCCATTGAACACTGAAGCTTTCTTT.

The CDR3, as DNA: TGTGCCAGCAGCATCGACAGCTCTAACTATGGCTACACCTTC. Protein: CASSIDSSNYGYTF. This chain connects TRBV7-8 to TRBJ1-2, with D possibly TRBD1 on 5 matching bases. The CDR3 is 14 residues long. The V end was cut by 5 bases, the J end by 0 bases, with 10 bases between. From germline, CDR1 is SGHVS and CDR2 FQNEAQ.

The V call is TRBV11-1, the J call TRBJ2-7, with 11 bases matching TRBD1. The germline V gene encodes CDR1 SGHAT and CDR2 FQDESV (reference sequence). The CDR3 contains 19 residues. Unmatched junction bases numbered 16, after V lost 6 bases and J lost 0 bases. The CDR3: CASSRGGTGGRALSYEQYF. The CDR3 nucleotides are TGTGCCAGCAGTCGAGGGGGGACAGGGGGGCGAGCCCTCTCCTACGAGCAGTACTTC.

The chain joins TRBV2 to TRBJ2-5, with a possible D match to TRBD2 (7 bases). CDR3 length: 15 residues. Germline V gene lookup returns CDR1 SNHLY and CDR2 FYNNEI. The V and J ends lost 3 bases and 5 bases respectively, with 16 bases between them. CDR3 sequence reads: CASSDSRGARETQYF. The CDR3 DNA is TGTGCCAGCAGTGATTCCCGGGGGGCGAGGGAGACCCAGTACTTC. The full variable domain, completed using reference TRBV2 and TRBJ2-5, is EPEVTQTPSHQVTQMGQEVILRCVPISNHLYFYWYRQILGQKVEFLVSFYNNEISEKSEIFDDQFSVERPDGSNFTLKIRSTKLEDSAMYFCASSDSRGARETQYFGPGTRLLVL.

The V call is TRBV6-6, the J call TRBJ1-5; 9 bases map to TRBD1. Germline V gives CDR1 MNHNY, CDR2 SVGAGI (reference sequence). The CDR3 covers 14 residues. Trimming took 6 bases from V and 4 from J; bases not matched to a gene: 4. In DNA, the CDR3 is TGTGCCAGCAGAGAAGACAGGGGGAATCAGCCCCAGCATTTT. Its protein product is CASREDRGNQPQHF.

By proportion, this clone is medium-sized. Because the CDR3's place on the DNA is in doubt, the DNA is left out and the CDR3 is given as listed by TCRdb. The CDR3 region is CASSKVGAGSNNEQFF. The chain combines TRBV21-1 with TRBJ2-1; TRBD1, the table's D call, lacks a check against the DNA. TRBV21-1 is labeled a pseudogene. The CDR3 spans 16 residues, counting both ends.

This clone was observed a few times. V is TRBV5-1 and J is TRBJ2-1, with 12 bases lining up with TRBD2. CDR3 length equals 14 residues. Per germline, CDR1 SGHRS and CDR2 YFSETQ. With 4 bases clipped from V and 6 bases from J, the junction kept 2 bases outside the gene matches. In DNA, the CDR3 is TGCGCCAGCAGCACGACTAGCGGGAGCAATGAGCAGTTCTTC. It encodes CASSTTSGSNEQFF.

The rearrangement joins TRBV7-3 to TRBJ2-1; 9 positions match TRBD1. Looked up from germline, CDR1 is SGHTA and CDR2 is FQGTGA. The V and J ends lost 6 bases and 5 bases, in that order; junction bases with no gene match: 5. The CDR3 has 14 amino acids. The CDR3 region is CASRETGGHNEQFF. CDR3 bases: TGTGCCAGCAGGGAGACAGGGGGGCACAATGAGCAGTTCTTC.

This chain uses TRBV29-1 with TRBJ2-3, with D tentatively TRBD2 (7 bases). Germline V gives CDR1 SQVTM, CDR2 ANQGSEA. This CDR3 is built from 14 residues. The CDR3 spells CTPRGAQGTDTQYF. CDR3 in DNA: TGCACCCCTCGGGGGGCGCAAGGCACAGATACGCAGTATTTT.

The chain links TRBV18 to TRBJ1-3; a weak D match, TRBD1 (6 bases). This CDR3 is 16 amino acids long. Germline V CDR1 and CDR2: KGHSH, LQKENI. The V end was cut by 2 bases, the J end by 3 bases, with 14 bases between. In DNA, the CDR3 is TGTGCCAGCTCACCAGAGGGGGTTATACTTGGAAACACCATATATTTT. This gives the protein CASSPEGVILGNTIYF.

The chain couples TRBV7-9 to TRBJ2-7; 12 bases fit TRBD1. In germline, CDR1 is SEHNR, CDR2 FQNEAQ (reference sequence). Unmatched junction bases numbered 6, after V lost 3 bases and J lost 6 bases. This CDR3 has 15 amino acids. This CDR3 is CASSLAGTGGSEQYF. The DNA for the CDR3 is TGTGCCAGCAGCTTGGCCGGGACAGGGGGCTCCGAGCAGTACTTC.

Only a few counts were recorded for this clone. The gene calls are TRBV29-1 and TRBJ2-7; 7 bases align to TRBD1. Germline CDR1 and CDR2: SQVTM and ANQGSEA. The CDR3 runs 14 residues. Trimming at V came to 0 bases and at J to 0 bases, leaving 2 bases not matched to a gene. In DNA form, the CDR3 reads TGCAGCGTTGAAGATGAGGGGGCCTCCTACGAGCAGTACTTC. Amino acid sequence: CSVEDEGASYEQYF.

The V call is TRBV7-3, the J call TRBJ2-3, with no clear D. The CDR3 is 15 amino acids. Germline lookup yields CDR1 SGHTA and CDR2 FQGTGA. The V gene lost 0 bases and the J gene lost 2 bases, with 9 bases spanning the gap. CDR3 region: CASSLTITYTDTQYF. The CDR3 bases are TGTGCCAGCAGCTTAACGATAACTTACACAGATACGCAGTATTTT.

The V gene is TRBV12-5, the J gene TRBJ2-1, with 8 bases that match TRBD2. V lost 0 bases and J lost 4; bases outside the gene matches: 23. Germline assignment: CDR1 LGHNT and CDR2 FRNRAP. The CDR3 consists of 22 residues. The CDR3 protein is CASGLVLGEVFVASGSYNEQFF. The CDR3 DNA follows: TGTGCTAGTGGTTTGGTACTTGGGGAAGTCTTCGTAGCTAGCGGGTCGTACAATGAGCAGTTCTTC.

V gene TRBV7-6 combines with J gene TRBJ1-2, with 12 bases fitting TRBD1. This CDR3 region has 16 residues. The germline V gene encodes CDR1 SGHVS and CDR2 FNYEAQ. Trimming cost V 5 bases and J 8 bases; bases outside gene matches: 12. The CDR3 protein is CASSPRGGQGARGYTF. The DNA of the CDR3 is TGTGCCAGCAGCCCGAGGGGGGGACAGGGGGCGCGGGGCTACACCTTC.

The chain joins TRBV5-4 to TRBJ1-2, with TRBD1 matching over 10 bases. The CDR3 has 18 amino acids. Germline values: CDR1 SGHNT, CDR2 YYREEE (reference sequence). With V trimmed by 3 bases and J by 3 bases, 14 bases remained unmatched. The DNA for the CDR3 is TGTGCCAGCAGCTCCCGGGACAGGGGACGCAACAGGGACTATGGCTACACCTTC. This codes for CASSSRDRGRNRDYGYTF.

The gene calls are TRBV9 and TRBJ2-1, with D possibly matching TRBD1 (5 bases). This CDR3 has 14 amino acids. The germline V and J ends were trimmed by 0 bases and 6 bases, with 10 bases remaining between them. Germline V gene sequence: CDR1 SGDLS, CDR2 YYNGEE. The CDR3 protein is CASSVAERGNEQFF. CDR3 sequence (DNA): TGTGCCAGCAGCGTAGCTGAAAGGGGCAATGAGCAGTTCTTC.

The rearrangement uses TRBV5-7 and TRBJ2-3; 8 bases are a match to TRBD1. TRBV5-7 is labeled an ORF, and its function is uncertain. V gave up 10 bases and J gave up 2 bases; unmatched junction bases: 12. The CDR3 length is 15 residues. CDR3 DNA: TGTGCCGCGACCCAAGACAGGGGTTACACAGATACGCAGTATTTT. It specifies CAATQDRGYTDTQYF.

This chain links TRBV29-1 with TRBJ1-2, with D perhaps TRBD1 (5 bases). CDR1 and CDR2 from the germline V gene are SQVTM and ANQGSEA. This CDR3 contains 16 residues. Trimming cost V 4 bases and J 4 bases, with 22 bases left between them. The CDR3 DNA reads as TGCAGCGTTGGTCTAAAGAGTAGGGGTTTAGGCTATGGCTACACCTTC. Translation: CSVGLKSRGLGYGYTF.

The rearrangement uses TRBV18 and TRBJ2-7, with D possibly TRBD2 on 6 matching bases. Germline loops: CDR1 KGHSH, CDR2 LQKENI. The CDR3 covers 17 residues. V lost 3 bases to trimming and J lost 4 bases, with 22 bases between them. The CDR3 DNA reads as TGTGCCAGCTCACCTACTCTTCCGGGAGTAGGACTATACGAGCAGTACTTC. It specifies CASSPTLPGVGLYEQYF.